A selection of T cell receptor beta chains follows, all from one sample in a study of OX40 agonist ivuxolimab in advanced cancers. Libraries were prepared by immunoSEQ multiplex PCR; TCRdb keeps only in-frame clonotypes and omits some of them. The table shows 75,000 to 95,000 clones, with about 90% occurring only once. The source was CD4+ or CD8+ T cells sorted from blood, collected in a trial of the OX40 agonist ivuxolimab. These TCRs come from an adult with an advanced solid tumor such as melanoma, head and neck, liver or kidney cancer. Both conserved end residues are part of each CDR3. D genes are given only for firm matches. Some rows mark clone size as missing; the rest say once, few, many or name a class of expanded clone.

j_call | d_call | v_call | clone_size | cdr3_nt | cdr3_aa
TRBJ2-1 | TRBD2 | TRBV10-1 | NA | TGCGCCAGCAGTCAATTCGGGACTAGCATCGATGAGCAGTTCTTC | CASSQFGTSIDEQFF
TRBJ1-6 | NA | TRBV19 | NA | TGTGCCAGTAGTATGGTTTTGGGGGGAGAATCACCCCTCCACTTT | CASSMVLGGESPLHF
TRBJ1-4 | NA | TRBV15 | NA | TGTGCCACCAGCAGAGATCTGGCGGGTTCAACTAATGAAAAACTGTTTTTT | CATSRDLAGSTNEKLFF
TRBJ1-2 | NA | TRBV30 | NA | TGTGCCTGGAGTGTCGTGCGCGGTATGGGCTACACCTTC | CAWSVVRGMGYTF
TRBJ2-7 | TRBD1 | TRBV7-2 | NA | TGTGCCAGCAGCACAAGACAGGGTGGCTCCTACGAGCAGTACTTC | CASSTRQGGSYEQYF
TRBJ2-7 | TRBD1 | TRBV5-1 | few | TGCGCCACCTCGAGGGACAGGAGCCACGAGCAGTACTTC | CATSRDRSHEQYF
TRBJ2-3 | NA | TRBV19 | NA | TGTGCCAGTAACCACAAGGGGGATACGCAGTATTTT | CASNHKGDTQYF
TRBJ2-5 | NA | TRBV11-2 | NA | TGTGCCAGCAGCAGGACGGGACTCCCAGAGACCCAGTACTTC | CASSRTGLPETQYF
TRBJ1-6 | NA | TRBV27 | NA | TGTGCCAGCTCGTCGGCGTTTGTCGGAAGAGATTCACCCCTCCACTTT | CASSSAFVGRDSPLHF
TRBJ1-1 | TRBD1 | TRBV19 | NA | TGTGCCAGTAGTAGACAGGGGGTGAACACTGAAGCTTTCTTT | CASSRQGVNTEAFF
TRBJ1-1 | NA | TRBV5-5 | NA | TGTGCCAGCAGCCCAAGGGGACCGATGAACACTGAAGCTTTCTTT | CASSPRGPMNTEAFF
TRBJ2-7 | TRBD2 | TRBV19 | NA | TGTGCCAGTAGTACCCTAGCGGGAGGTACCTACGAGCAGTACTTC | CASSTLAGGTYEQYF
TRBJ2-1 | NA | TRBV15 | NA | TGTGCCACCAGCAGAGTCAGCGGGCAGTACAATGAGCAGTTCTTC | CATSRVSGQYNEQFF
TRBJ2-7 | NA | TRBV30 | NA | TGTGCCTGGAGTCATCTCTACGAGCAGTACTTC | CAWSHLYEQYF
TRBJ1-1 | TRBD1 | TRBV5-1 | NA | TGCGCCAGCAGCCCAGGGGGCGTAGGGACTGAAGCTTTCTTT | CASSPGGVGTEAFF
TRBJ2-7 | NA | TRBV19 | NA | TGTGCCAGTAGTAACAGGGGAGGCGAGCAGTACTTC | CASSNRGGEQYF
TRBJ1-1 | NA | TRBV4-2 | NA | TGTGCCAGCAGCCTCACGGGACACAGGAACACTGAAGCTTTCTTT | CASSLTGHRNTEAFF
TRBJ2-3 | NA | TRBV19 | NA | TGTGCCATATCGACAGGGGAGGGGGCAGATACGCAGTATTTT | CAISTGEGADTQYF
TRBJ2-7 | NA | TRBV5-1 | NA | TGCGCCAGCAGCTTCTCGACGGGATCCTACGAGCAGTACTTC | CASSFSTGSYEQYF
TRBJ1-4 | NA | TRBV5-1 | NA | TGCGCCAGCACGGAGACAGCAACTAATGAAAAACTGTTTTTT | CASTETATNEKLFF
TRBJ2-7 | NA | TRBV5-1 | NA | TGCGCCAGCAGCCCCAGGGCCTCCTACGAGCAGTACTTC | CASSPRASYEQYF
TRBJ2-3 | NA | TRBV4-2 | NA | TGTGCCAGCAGCCAAGATCCGGGGACGGGGGATACGCAGTATTTT | CASSQDPGTGDTQYF
TRBJ2-7 | NA | TRBV13 | once | TGTGCCAGCAGTTTAGGGGGGACCTACGAGCAGTACTTC | CASSLGGTYEQYF
TRBJ1-5 | NA | TRBV19 | NA | TGTGCCAGTACGGAGTCCGGAAAGCCCCAGCATTTT | CASTESGKPQHF
TRBJ1-2 | NA | TRBV6-1 | NA | TGTGCCAGCACCCCGGGACGCAACTCCGTCTATGGCTACACCTTC | CASTPGRNSVYGYTF
TRBJ2-2 | NA | TRBV9 | few | TGTGCCAGCAGCGGGAACACCGGGGAGCTGTTTTTT | CASSGNTGELFF
TRBJ1-2 | TRBD1 | TRBV7-2 | NA | TGTGCCAGCAGCCCCGCGGGACAGAGCTATGGCTACACCTTC | CASSPAGQSYGYTF
TRBJ1-5 | TRBD1 | TRBV11-3 | once | TGTGCCAGCAGCGTTGGACAGGGGAGGGAGCCCCAGCATTTT | CASSVGQGREPQHF
TRBJ1-2 | TRBD1 | TRBV4-2 | once | TGTGCCAGCAGCCAAGAGATGGAACAGGGGCTAGGCTACACCTTC | CASSQEMEQGLGYTF
TRBJ1-2 | TRBD1 | TRBV27 | NA | TGTGCCAGCAGAAAACCGGGACAGGGGGTTGATGGCTACACCTTC | CASRKPGQGVDGYTF
TRBJ2-3 | TRBD2 | TRBV29-1 | NA | TGCAGCGTTGCGCTAGCGGGGAGCACAGATACGCAGTATTTT | CSVALAGSTDTQYF
TRBJ2-7 | NA | TRBV10-2 | NA | TGCGCCAGCAGTGAGTCAGTCAGATACGAGCAGTACTTC | CASSESVRYEQYF
TRBJ1-4 | NA | TRBV7-9 | NA | TGTGCCAGCACCCGGAACCCCGGTATGGATGAAAAACTGTTTTTT | CASTRNPGMDEKLFF
TRBJ2-7 | NA | TRBV11-2 | NA | TGTGCCAGCAGCTCCCCGGACGTAAGCTCCTACGAGCAGTACTTC | CASSSPDVSSYEQYF
TRBJ2-1 | TRBD1 | TRBV27 | NA | TGTGCCAGCAGTCTCCCCGGGACAGGGTCCAATGAGCAGTTCTTC | CASSLPGTGSNEQFF
TRBJ2-4 | NA | TRBV11-2 | NA | TGTGCCAGCAGCGGAGAGGGGGACAAAAACATTCAGTACTTC | CASSGEGDKNIQYF
TRBJ2-5 | NA | TRBV2 | NA | TGTGCCAGCAGTGTAACTAGCCGGGGCGAGACCCAGTACTTC | CASSVTSRGETQYF
TRBJ2-2 | TRBD2 | TRBV6-1 | NA | TGTGCCAGCTCCGGGGGGGGCCGCACCGGGGAGCTGTTTTTT | CASSGGGRTGELFF
TRBJ2-5 | NA | TRBV1 | NA | TGCACCAGCAGCCAAGCTCGACCAGTTATCATTTCTGGCGGCCAAGAGACCCAGTACTTC | CTSSQARPVIISGGQETQYF
TRBJ1-1 | NA | TRBV6-5 | NA | TGTGCCAGCAGTTCGCCCGGGGCCGCGGGGACTGAAGCTTTCTTT | CASSSPGAAGTEAFF
TRBJ2-1 | TRBD1 | TRBV5-1 | NA | TGCGCCAGCAGCTTGGAGGCAACAGGGGAATACAATGAGCAGTTCTTC | CASSLEATGEYNEQFF
TRBJ1-3 | NA | TRBV9 | NA | TGTGCCAGCAGCGTAGCTGGGCAGCTCGTCTCTGGAAACACCATATATTTT | CASSVAGQLVSGNTIYF
TRBJ2-7 | NA | TRBV6-1 | once | TGTGCCAGCAGTGAAGCCGGGACGGAGTACGAGCAGTACTTC | CASSEAGTEYEQYF
TRBJ2-7 | NA | TRBV7-3 | NA | TGTGCCAGCAGCTCGAAGACAGACGCCTACGAGCAGTACTTC | CASSSKTDAYEQYF
TRBJ1-5 | TRBD1 | TRBV6-6 | NA | TGTGCCAGCAGGCCCGACAGGGGTACTCAGCCCCAGCATTTT | CASRPDRGTQPQHF
TRBJ2-7 | NA | TRBV7-2 | NA | TGTGCCAGCAGCCGGACGTCCTCCTACGAGCAGTACTTC | CASSRTSSYEQYF
TRBJ1-2 | TRBD1 | TRBV30 | once | TGTGCCTGGGCGAACAGGGGCAACTATGGCTACACCTTC | CAWANRGNYGYTF
TRBJ2-5 | TRBD2 | TRBV10-3 | few | TGTGCCATCAGTGAGTCGAACAGCGGGGAGCAAGAGACCCAGTACTTC | CAISESNSGEQETQYF
TRBJ2-1 | NA | TRBV4-2 | NA | TGTGCCAGCAGCCCTCATGGGTTCGTGTCTAACTCAGGGACTGACTCCTACAATGAGCAGTTCTTC | CASSPHGFVSNSGTDSYNEQFF
TRBJ1-2 | TRBD1 | TRBV6-1 | NA | TGTGCCAGCAGGGACAGGGACCACTATGGCTACACCTTC | CASRDRDHYGYTF
TRBJ1-6 | NA | TRBV6-6 | NA | TGTGCCAGCAGTAGCGACCAGGGGACACCCCTCCACTTT | CASSSDQGTPLHF
TRBJ1-2 | TRBD1 | TRBV19 | NA | TGTGCCAGTAGTTTCCGCCTTCCGCGGGACAGGGGCTCGAGTGGCTACACCTTC | CASSFRLPRDRGSSGYTF
TRBJ1-6 | TRBD1 | TRBV2 | NA | TGTGCCAGCAGTGAACAGGGGGGGCTAAATTCACCCCTCCACTTT | CASSEQGGLNSPLHF
TRBJ2-7 | NA | TRBV14 | NA | TGTGCCAGCAGCCAAGAAAGAGCAACAGGGAAGTCCTACGAGCAGTACTTC | CASSQERATGKSYEQYF
TRBJ2-6 | NA | TRBV6-6 | once | TGTGCCAGCAGTTACGGGGAGAGCTCTGGGGCCAACGTCCTGACTTTC | CASSYGESSGANVLTF
TRBJ1-1 | TRBD1 | TRBV7-9 | NA | TGTGCCAGCAGCCCATTGACAGGGATGAAGGCTGAAGCTTTCTTT | CASSPLTGMKAEAFF
TRBJ1-5 | NA | TRBV6-1 | NA | TGTGCCAGCCAGCCTATAGGGTTGGAACAGCCCCAGCATTTT | CASQPIGLEQPQHF
TRBJ1-6 | NA | TRBV6-5 | NA | TGTGCCAGCAGTTACGAGCCGAATTTGGATTCACCCCTCCACTTT | CASSYEPNLDSPLHF